This paragraph covers one T cell receptor (beta chain) sequence. With V trimmed by 0 bases and J by 2 bases, 5 bases remained unmatched. Looked up from germline, CDR1 is SEHNR and CDR2 is FQNEAQ (reference sequence). The length of the CDR3 is 16 residues. The data were taken from a study of blood T cell repertoires in COVID-19. The wider study: Both acute and convalescent COVID-19 samples were obtained from the United States, Italy and Spain. Sample material is recorded as cDNA or gDNA derived from T cells, B-cell-depleted T cells, or PBMCs.

TCRdb's table, derived via immunoSEQ multiplex PCR, lists solely in-frame clones and lacks some. The sample yields approximately 150,000 clones, around four fifths seen once. The chain carries TRBV7-9 and TRBJ2-5; TRBD1 matches 8 bases. The origin of this receptor is a woman over 75 with COVID-19, enrolled during active disease. The source material was peripheral blood. CDR3 in amino acids: CASSLAGDRPQETQYF. As DNA, the CDR3 is TGTGCCAGCAGCTTAGCCGGGGACAGGCCGCAAGAGACCCAGTACTTC.